The T cell receptor (beta chain) described here comes from a study of blood T cell repertoires in COVID-19. The germline V and J ends were trimmed by 2 bases and 3 bases, with 13 bases remaining between them. Germline values: CDR1 KGHSH, CDR2 LQKENI. CDR3 length: 16 residues. Repertoires were generated with immunoSEQ multiplex PCR, while TCRdb's copy carries only in-frame clones and drops some. Here the sample spans about 180,000 clones, more than 70% being singletons. The source material was peripheral blood. This receptor was identified in a person aged 70 to 85 with COVID-19, enrolled during active disease. The genes are TRBV18 and TRBJ1-4; D is perhaps TRBD1 (6 bases). In DNA, the CDR3 is TGTGCCAGCTCACCATTAGAAGGGGGAGCTAATGAAAAACTGTTTTTT. Encoded protein: CASSPLEGGANEKLFF.